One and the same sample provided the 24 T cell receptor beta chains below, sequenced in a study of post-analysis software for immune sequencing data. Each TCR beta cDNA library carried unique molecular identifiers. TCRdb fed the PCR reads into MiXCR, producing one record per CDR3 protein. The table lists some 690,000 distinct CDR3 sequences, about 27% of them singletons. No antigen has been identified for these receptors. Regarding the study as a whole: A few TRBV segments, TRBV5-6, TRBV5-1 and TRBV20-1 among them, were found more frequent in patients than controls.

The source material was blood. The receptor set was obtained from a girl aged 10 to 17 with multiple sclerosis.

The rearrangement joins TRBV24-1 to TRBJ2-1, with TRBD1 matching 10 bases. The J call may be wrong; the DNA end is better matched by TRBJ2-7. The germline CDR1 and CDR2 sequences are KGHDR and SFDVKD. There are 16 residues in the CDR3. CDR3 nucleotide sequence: TGTGCCACCAGTGATTCGGCGACAGGGGGCCACAATGAGCAGTACTTC. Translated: CATSDSATGGHNEQYF.

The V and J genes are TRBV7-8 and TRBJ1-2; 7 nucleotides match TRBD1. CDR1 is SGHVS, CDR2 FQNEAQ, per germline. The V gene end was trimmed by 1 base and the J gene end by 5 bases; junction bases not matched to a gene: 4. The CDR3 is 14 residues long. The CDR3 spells CASSLGDSKYGYTF. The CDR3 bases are TGTGCCAGCAGCTTAGGGGACAGCAAATATGGCTACACCTTC.

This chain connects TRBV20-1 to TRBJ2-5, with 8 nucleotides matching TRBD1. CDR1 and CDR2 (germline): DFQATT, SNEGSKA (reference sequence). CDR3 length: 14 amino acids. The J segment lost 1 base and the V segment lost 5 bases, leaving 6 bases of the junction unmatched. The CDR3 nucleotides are TGCAGTGCTCCAGAGACAGGGGCCCAAGAGACCCAGTACTTC. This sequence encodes CSAPETGAQETQYF.

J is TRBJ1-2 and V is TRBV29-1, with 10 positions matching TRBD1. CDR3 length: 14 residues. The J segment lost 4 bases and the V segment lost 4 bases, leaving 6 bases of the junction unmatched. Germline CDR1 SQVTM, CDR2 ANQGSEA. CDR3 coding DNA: TGCAGCGTTGTCCGGGACAGGGGAGCCTATGGCTACACCTTC. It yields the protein CSVVRDRGAYGYTF.

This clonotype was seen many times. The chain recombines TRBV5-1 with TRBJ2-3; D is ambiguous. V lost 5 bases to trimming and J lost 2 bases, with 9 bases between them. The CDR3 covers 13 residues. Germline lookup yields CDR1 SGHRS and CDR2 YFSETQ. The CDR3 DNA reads TGCGCCAGCAGGGGTGGATCCACAGATACGCAGTATTTT. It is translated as CASRGGSTDTQYF.

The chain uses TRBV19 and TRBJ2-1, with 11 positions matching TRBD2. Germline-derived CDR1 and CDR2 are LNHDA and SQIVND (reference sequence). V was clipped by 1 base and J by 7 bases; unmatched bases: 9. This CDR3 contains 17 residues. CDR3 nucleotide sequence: TGTGCCAGTAGTATAGTAAGGGGGACTAGCGGACAAAATGAGCAGTTCTTC. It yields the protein CASSIVRGTSGQNEQFF. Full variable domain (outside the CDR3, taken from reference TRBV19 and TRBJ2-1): DGGITQSPKYLFRKEGQNVTLSCEQNLNHDAMYWYRQDPGQGLRLIYYSQIVNDFQKGDIAEGYSVSREKKESFPLTVTSAQKNPTAFYLCASSIVRGTSGQNEQFFGPGTRLTVL.

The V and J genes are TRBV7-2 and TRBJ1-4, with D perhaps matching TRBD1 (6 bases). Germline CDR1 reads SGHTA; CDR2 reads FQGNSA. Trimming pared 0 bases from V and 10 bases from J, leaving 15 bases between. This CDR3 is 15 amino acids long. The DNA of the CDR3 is TGTGCCAGCAGCTTAGCGCCTCAGGGGCGTGGAAAACTGTTTTTT. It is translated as CASSLAPQGRGKLFF.

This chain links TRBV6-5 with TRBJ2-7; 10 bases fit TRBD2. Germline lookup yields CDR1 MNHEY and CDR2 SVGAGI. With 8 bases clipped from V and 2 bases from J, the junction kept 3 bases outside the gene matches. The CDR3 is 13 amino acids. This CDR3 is CASHSGRTYEQYF. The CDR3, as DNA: TGTGCCAGCCATAGCGGGAGGACCTACGAGCAGTACTTC.

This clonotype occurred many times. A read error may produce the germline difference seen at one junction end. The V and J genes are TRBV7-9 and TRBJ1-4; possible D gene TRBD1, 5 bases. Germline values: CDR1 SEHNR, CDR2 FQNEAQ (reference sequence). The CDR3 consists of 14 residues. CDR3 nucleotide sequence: TGCGCCAGCAGCCCAGGCCAGGGCGGTGAAAAACTGTTTTTT. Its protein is CASSPGQGGEKLFF.

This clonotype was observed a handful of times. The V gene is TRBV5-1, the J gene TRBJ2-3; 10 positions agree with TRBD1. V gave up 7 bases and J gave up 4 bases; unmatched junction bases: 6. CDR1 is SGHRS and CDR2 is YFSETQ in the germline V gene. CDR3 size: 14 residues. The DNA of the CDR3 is TGCGCCAGCTGGGGGACAGGGGTCGCAGATACGCAGTATTTT. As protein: CASWGTGVADTQYF.

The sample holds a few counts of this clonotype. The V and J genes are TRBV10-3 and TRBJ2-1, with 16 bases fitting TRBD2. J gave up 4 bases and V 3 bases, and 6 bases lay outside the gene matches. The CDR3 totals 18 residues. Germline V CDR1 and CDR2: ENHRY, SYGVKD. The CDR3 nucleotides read TGTGCCATCAGTGACGTGGGGACTAGCGGGAGGGTTTACAATGAGCAGTTCTTC. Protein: CAISDVGTSGRVYNEQFF.

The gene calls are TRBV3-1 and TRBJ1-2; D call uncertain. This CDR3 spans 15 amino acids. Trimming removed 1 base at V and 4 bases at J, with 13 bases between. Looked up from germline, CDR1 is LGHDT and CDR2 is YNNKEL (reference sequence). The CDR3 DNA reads TGTGCCAGCAGCCAAGTCGGCGGCGTCGGCTATGGCTACACCTTC. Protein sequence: CASSQVGGVGYGYTF.

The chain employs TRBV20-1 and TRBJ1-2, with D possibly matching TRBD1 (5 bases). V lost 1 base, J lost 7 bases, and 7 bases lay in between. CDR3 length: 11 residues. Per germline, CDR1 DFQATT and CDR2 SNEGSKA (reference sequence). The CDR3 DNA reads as TGCAGTGCTAGAGTTGGGGGTGGCTACACCTTC. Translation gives CSARVGGGYTF.

The CDR3 coding sequence is TGCAGTGCTAGGAGGGGGCGTCAAGAGACCCAGTACTTC. It encodes CSARRGRQETQYF. The J gene is TRBJ2-5, the V gene TRBV20-1; 7 bases line up with TRBD1. Germline loops: CDR1 DFQATT, CDR2 SNEGSKA (reference sequence). With 3 bases clipped from V and 2 bases from J, the junction kept 3 bases outside the gene matches. The CDR3 length is 13 residues.

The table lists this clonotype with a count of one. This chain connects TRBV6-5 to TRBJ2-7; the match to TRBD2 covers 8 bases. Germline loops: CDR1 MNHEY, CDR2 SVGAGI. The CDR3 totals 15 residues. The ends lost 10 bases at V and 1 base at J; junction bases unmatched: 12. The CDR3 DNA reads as TGTGCCACCGGACGAGCGGGAGTAAAGTCCTACGAGCAGTACTTC. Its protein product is CATGRAGVKSYEQYF.

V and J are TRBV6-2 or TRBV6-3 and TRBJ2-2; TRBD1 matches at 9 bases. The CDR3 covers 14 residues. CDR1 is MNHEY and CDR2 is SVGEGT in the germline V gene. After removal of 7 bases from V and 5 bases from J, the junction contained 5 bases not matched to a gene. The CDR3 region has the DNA TGTGCCAGCACCCGGACAGGGGTGACCGGGGAGCTGTTTTTT. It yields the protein CASTRTGVTGELFF.

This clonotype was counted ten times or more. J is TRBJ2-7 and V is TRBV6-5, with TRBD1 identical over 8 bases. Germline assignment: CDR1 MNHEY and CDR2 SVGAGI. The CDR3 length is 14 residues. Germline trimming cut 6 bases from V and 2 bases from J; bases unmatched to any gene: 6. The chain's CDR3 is CASSRDRGTYEQYF. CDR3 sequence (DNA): TGTGCCAGCAGCCGCGACAGGGGCACCTACGAGCAGTACTTC.

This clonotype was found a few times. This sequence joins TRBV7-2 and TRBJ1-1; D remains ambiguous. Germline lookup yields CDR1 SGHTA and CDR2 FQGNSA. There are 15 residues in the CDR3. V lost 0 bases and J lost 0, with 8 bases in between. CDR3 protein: CASSLAWRVNTEAFF. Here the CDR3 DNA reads TGTGCCAGCAGCTTAGCTTGGAGGGTGAACACTGAAGCTTTCTTT. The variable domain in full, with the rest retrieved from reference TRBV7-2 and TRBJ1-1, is GAGVSQSPSNKVTEKGKDVELRCDPISGHTALYWYRQSLGQGLEFLIYFQGNSAPDKSGLPSDRFSAERTGGSVSTLTIQRTQQEDSAVYLCASSLAWRVNTEAFFGQGTRLTVV.

The CDR3 loop reads CASRRGGGAYNEQFF. CDR3 coding DNA: TGTGCCAGCAGGAGAGGGGGGGGGGCCTACAATGAGCAGTTCTTC. The chain is built from TRBV2 and TRBJ2-1, with a weak D call TRBD2 (7 bases). The CDR3 covers 15 residues. The germline CDR1 and CDR2 sequences are SNHLY and FYNNEI. The germline V and J ends were trimmed by 6 bases and 2 bases, with 14 bases remaining between them.

CDR3 DNA: TGTGCCATCAGTGAGGGGACAGGGACGTCTGGGGCCAACGTCCTGACTTTC. This translates into CAISEGTGTSGANVLTF. V and J are TRBV10-3 and TRBJ2-6, with TRBD1 matching over 9 bases. Germline V gene sequence: CDR1 ENHRY, CDR2 SYGVKD. Trimming took 2 bases from V and 1 from J; bases not matched to a gene: 3. The CDR3 length is 17 residues.

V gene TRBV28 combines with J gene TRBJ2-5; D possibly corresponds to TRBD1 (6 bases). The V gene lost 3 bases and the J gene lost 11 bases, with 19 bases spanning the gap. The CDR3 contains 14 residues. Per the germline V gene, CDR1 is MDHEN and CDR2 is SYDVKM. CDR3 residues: CASSLSNRVYVQYF. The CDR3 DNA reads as TGTGCCAGCAGTTTGTCGAACAGGGTTTACGTGCAGTACTTC. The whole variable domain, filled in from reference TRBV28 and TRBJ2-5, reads DVKVTQSSRYLVKRTGEKVFLECVQDMDHENMFWYRQDPGLGLRLIYFSYDVKMKEKGDIPEGYSVSREKKERFSLILESASTNQTSMYLCASSLSNRVYVQYFGPGTRLLVL.

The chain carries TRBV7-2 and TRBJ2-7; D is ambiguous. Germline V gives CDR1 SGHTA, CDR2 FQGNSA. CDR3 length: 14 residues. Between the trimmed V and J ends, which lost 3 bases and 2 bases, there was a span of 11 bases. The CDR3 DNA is TGTGCCAGCAGCTTCGGCGGACCTCCCTACGAGCAGTACTTC. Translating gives CASSFGGPPYEQYF.

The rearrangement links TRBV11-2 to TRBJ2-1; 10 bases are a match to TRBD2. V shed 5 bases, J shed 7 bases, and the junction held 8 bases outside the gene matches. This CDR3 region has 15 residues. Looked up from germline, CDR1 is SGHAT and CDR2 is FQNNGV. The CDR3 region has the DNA TGTGCCAGCAGCCCGACCCTAGCGGGAGCGAATGAGCAGTTCTTC. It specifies CASSPTLAGANEQFF.

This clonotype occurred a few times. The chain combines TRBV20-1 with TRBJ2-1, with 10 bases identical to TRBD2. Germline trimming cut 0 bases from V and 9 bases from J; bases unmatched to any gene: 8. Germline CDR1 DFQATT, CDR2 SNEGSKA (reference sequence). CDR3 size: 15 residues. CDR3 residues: CSARDQSGRASEQFF. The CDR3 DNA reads TGCAGTGCTAGAGATCAAAGCGGGAGGGCGAGTGAGCAGTTCTTC.